This is a list of T cell receptor beta chains from one sample in a study of blood T cell repertoires in COVID-19. Assay used: immunoSEQ multiplex PCR; TCRdb lists only in-frame clones, some missing. The sample has about 98,000 clones, more than 75% seen once; the top ten hold 2.5% to 3.5%. What was sequenced was peripheral blood. The receptor set was obtained from a man over 45 with active or convalescent COVID-19. Both conserved end residues are part of each CDR3. A D gene is named only where the DNA matches it firmly. Only part of the rows carry a size: once, few, many, or a class if the clone is expanded.

TRBJ1-4 | TRBD1 | - | TRBV2 | TGTGCCAGCAGGCTGACAGGGGGTAATGAAAAACTGTTTTTT | CASRLTGGNEKLFF
TRBJ2-1 | - | - | TRBV12-3/TRBV12-4 | TGTGCCAGCAGTCAACAGACAGTGACTGAGCAGTTCTTC | CASSQQTVTEQFF
TRBJ2-5 | TRBD2 | - | TRBV9 | TGTGCCAGCAGCCAAAGGCGGGGGGGGCGGGAGACCCAGTACTTC | CASSQRRGGRETQYF
TRBJ1-5 | - | - | TRBV10-1 | TGCGCCAGCAGTGAGACCAACAGGTCTAGCAATCAGCCCCAGCATTTT | CASSETNRSSNQPQHF
TRBJ2-7 | - | - | TRBV30 | TGTGCCTGGAGTGTAACCAGGCTGATCGAGCAGTACTTC | CAWSVTRLIEQYF
TRBJ2-1 | TRBD2 | - | TRBV28 | TGTGCCAGCACGGGGGGGCCTGTGAATGAGCAGTTCTTC | CASTGGPVNEQFF
TRBJ2-5 | TRBD2 | - | TRBV14 | TGTGCCAGCAGCCAGCCGGGACTAGCTTGGGAGACCCAGTACTTC | CASSQPGLAWETQYF
TRBJ1-4 | - | - | TRBV11-2 | TGTGCCAGCAGTGAAAAACCACAGGAAAAACTGTTTTTT | CASSEKPQEKLFF
TRBJ2-4 | - | few | TRBV18 | TGTGCCAGCTCACCCGGAGAAAACATTCAGTACTTC | CASSPGENIQYF
TRBJ1-6 | - | - | TRBV11-2 | TGTGCCAGCAGCTTAGACGAAGGGGCTCCAAATTCACCCCTCCACTTT | CASSLDEGAPNSPLHF
TRBJ2-6 | - | once | TRBV19 | TGTGCCAGTAGTCCTTCTCGGGGCTCTGGGGCCAACGTCCTGACTTTC | CASSPSRGSGANVLTF
TRBJ1-2 | TRBD1 | - | TRBV24-1 | TGTGCCACCAGGCCGGGACAGGGCGACTATGGCTACACCTTC | CATRPGQGDYGYTF
TRBJ1-6 | - | few | TRBV5-8 | TGTGCCAGCAGCTTCACACAGATTAATAATTCACCCCTCCACTTT | CASSFTQINNSPLHF
TRBJ1-6 | - | - | TRBV6-5 | TGTGCCAGCAGCTTGACAGCCTATAATTCACCCCTCCACTTT | CASSLTAYNSPLHF
TRBJ1-1 | - | - | TRBV6-2/TRBV6-3 | TGTGCCAGCAGTTTGGGGGGGAGCACTGAAGCTTTCTTT | CASSLGGSTEAFF
TRBJ1-5 | - | - | TRBV7-8 | TGTGCCAGCAGCCTGCTCGGGTCGAGCAATCAGCCCCAGCATTTT | CASSLLGSSNQPQHF
TRBJ1-1 | - | few | TRBV5-4 | TGTGCCAGCAGCTTCCTAGAGCGGGGAAGCGGTGAAGCTTTCTTT | CASSFLERGSGEAFF
TRBJ1-5 | - | - | TRBV6-5 | TGTGCCAGCAGTCAGGGTTATAGCAATCAGCCCCAGCATTTT | CASSQGYSNQPQHF
TRBJ1-1 | - | - | TRBV30 | TGTGCCTGGAGTCCCGTCCAGGGAGGGAACACTGAAGCTTTCTTT | CAWSPVQGGNTEAFF
TRBJ1-4 | - | - | TRBV24-1 | TGTGCCACCAGTGAGGACAAAACTAATGAAAAACTGTTTTTT | CATSEDKTNEKLFF
TRBJ2-7 | - | - | TRBV12-5 | TGTGCTAGTGGTTTGGTTTTATACAGGGCCTACGAGCAGTACTTC | CASGLVLYRAYEQYF
TRBJ2-2 | - | once | TRBV6-6 | TGTGCCAGCAGCGGGACACCTCCGAACACCGGGGAGCTGTTTTTT | CASSGTPPNTGELFF
TRBJ2-3 | TRBD2 | few | TRBV7-8 | TGTGCCAGCAGCTCGCTAGCGGGGGCGACGAGAACCACAGATACGCAGTATTTT | CASSSLAGATRTTDTQYF
TRBJ1-1 | - | - | TRBV6-5 | TGTGCCAGCAGTTACTCGGGGGGTTCTGAAGCTTTCTTT | CASSYSGGSEAFF
TRBJ2-1 | TRBD2 | - | TRBV4-1 | TGCGCCAGCAGCCAAGAGGGGCGGGGGACGAGCTCCTACAATGAGCAGTTCTTC | CASSQEGRGTSSYNEQFF
TRBJ2-5 | TRBD1 | - | TRBV6-1 | TGTGCCAGCAGTGACCGGTACAGGGGGGAGACCCAGTACTTC | CASSDRYRGETQYF
TRBJ2-5 | - | - | TRBV3-1/TRBV3-2 | TGTGCCAGCAGCCCACCTACGGTACTAGGCGAGACCCAGTACTTC | CASSPPTVLGETQYF
TRBJ1-3 | - | - | TRBV19 | TGTGCCAGCCATACAGGATATATCTCTGGAAACACCATATATTTT | CASHTGYISGNTIYF
TRBJ1-5 | - | - | TRBV7-5 | TGTGTCAGAAGCAACGGACAGGGTTATCAGCCCCAGCATTTT | CVRSNGQGYQPQHF
TRBJ1-6 | - | - | TRBV6-1 | TGTGCCAGCAGTGAAAGGATAGGGGGAAGCCCCTATAATTCACCCCTCCACTTT | CASSERIGGSPYNSPLHF
TRBJ2-5 | TRBD2 | - | TRBV11-3 | TGTGCCAGCAGCTTAGAAGCGGGGGGCGAGACCCAGTACTTC | CASSLEAGGETQYF
TRBJ1-4 | - | once | TRBV15 | TGTGCCACCAGCAGAGGGATCCGGGTCGACGAAAAACTGTTTTTT | CATSRGIRVDEKLFF
TRBJ2-6 | TRBD1 | - | TRBV7-2 | TGTGCCAGCAGCAAGGAGACAGGGTTAGGGGCCAACGTCCTGACTTTC | CASSKETGLGANVLTF
TRBJ1-2 | TRBD1 | - | TRBV6-5 | TGTGCCAGCACCCTGGACAGGAACTATGGCTACACCTTC | CASTLDRNYGYTF
TRBJ2-7 | TRBD1 | - | TRBV19 | TGTGCCAGTAGTATGGGACAGGACTACGAGCAGTACTTC | CASSMGQDYEQYF
TRBJ2-4 | - | - | TRBV20-1 | TGCAGTGCTAGGAGGTCAAGCCATCAGTACTTC | CSARRSSHQYF
TRBJ1-5 | - | - | TRBV30 | TGTGCCTGGAGTGGAGGGGGGGATCAGCCCCAGCATTTT | CAWSGGGDQPQHF
TRBJ2-2 | TRBD2 | - | TRBV5-4 | TGTGCCAGCAGCCGACTAGCGGGAAACACCGGGGAGCTGTTTTTT | CASSRLAGNTGELFF
TRBJ2-2 | TRBD2 | - | TRBV5-4 | TGTGCCAGCAGTCTAGCGGGGGTAACCGGGGAGCTGTTTTTT | CASSLAGVTGELFF